The T cell receptor beta chain under discussion was sequenced for a study of blood T cell repertoires in COVID-19. Only in-frame clones appear in the TCRdb table, and some are missing; sequencing was by immunoSEQ multiplex PCR. The data hold over 35,000 clones, with over 75% observed a single time. This clone was seen a single time. CDR1 and CDR2 from the germline V gene are SGHTA and FQGNSA. The CDR3 consists of 14 residues. Trimming took 5 bases from V and 4 from J, leaving 14 bases between them. The sequence was collected from a man aged 50-60 years with acute or convalescent COVID-19. The sequencing input was peripheral blood. The J gene is TRBJ1-1, the V gene TRBV7-2; D gene ambiguous. This CDR3 is CASSLTRVTTEAFF. DNA for the CDR3: TGTGCCAGCAGCCTAACACGGGTCACCACTGAAGCTTTCTTT.